This T cell receptor beta chain was recovered during a study of Tregs in tolerant kidney transplant recipients. Study-wide results and limits: The small number of patients limits these findings pending further validation. No direct test of biological reproducibility was done here.

Measured with immunoSEQ multiplex PCR; TCRdb has only the in-frame clones, and not every one. The sample records roughly 250,000 clones, roughly 80% being singletons. Turning to this clone: Its specificity is unknown.

J gave up 8 bases and V 0 bases, and 7 bases lay outside the gene matches. Germline CDR1 LNHDA, CDR2 SQIVND (reference sequence). The CDR3 loop spans 15 amino acids. Specimen: CD4+ T cells from blood. This chain uses TRBV19 with TRBJ1-5; 7 bases agree with TRBD1. This TCR was recovered from a human donor in good health. The CDR3 coding sequence is TGTGCCAGTAGTATAGATCAAGGGGGCTGGGAGCCCCAGCATTTT. It codes for CASSIDQGGWEPQHF.